This passage covers 5 T cell receptor beta chains from one sample sequenced in a study of blood T cell repertoires in COVID-19. The method was immunoSEQ multiplex PCR; TCRdb's version includes in-frame clones alone and lacks a portion of them. The sample carries about 250,000 clones, around four fifths recorded once. The sample was peripheral blood. These receptors all come from a man at least 80 years old with acute or convalescent COVID-19.

The chain combines TRBV7-6 with TRBJ1-5, with TRBD1 matching 7 bases. Germline V gene sequence: CDR1 SGHVS, CDR2 FNYEAQ. The CDR3 contains 13 residues. With 9 bases clipped from V and 3 bases from J, the junction kept 5 bases outside the gene matches. This CDR3 is CASGQDLNQPQHF. Written as DNA, the CDR3 is TGTGCCAGTGGACAGGATCTCAATCAGCCCCAGCATTTT.

This chain joins TRBV2 and TRBJ1-5, with TRBD1 identical over 10 bases. After removal of 6 bases from V and 6 bases from J, the junction contained 8 bases not matched to a gene. Germline CDR1 reads SNHLY; CDR2 reads FYNNEI. The CDR3 runs 15 residues. CDR3 sequence: CASRAGTGVGQPQHF. DNA for the CDR3: TGTGCCAGCAGAGCCGGGACAGGGGTCGGTCAGCCCCAGCATTTT.

DNA of the CDR3: TGTGCCAGCAGCCAAGATTTGGGCTACTCCTACAATGAGCAGTTCTTC. As protein: CASSQDLGYSYNEQFF. The V gene is TRBV4-2, the J gene TRBJ2-1; D gene uncertain. Germline V CDR1 and CDR2: LGHNA, YNFKEQ. Trimming shortened V by 0 bases and J by 0 bases, and 9 bases separated the two germline ends. The CDR3 is 16 residues long.

The gene calls are TRBV2 and TRBJ1-5; D not certain. The germline gives CDR1 SNHLY, CDR2 FYNNEI. V was cut by 4 bases and J by 4 bases, with 11 bases left in between. The CDR3 length is 14 residues. CDR3 DNA sequence: TGTGCCAGCAGTGGGCAGACTGTAAATCAGCCCCAGCATTTT. Its translation is CASSGQTVNQPQHF. The variable domain in full, completed from reference TRBV2 and TRBJ1-5, reads EPEVTQTPSHQVTQMGQEVILRCVPISNHLYFYWYRQILGQKVEFLVSFYNNEISEKSEIFDDQFSVERPDGSNFTLKIRSTKLEDSAMYFCASSGQTVNQPQHFGDGTRLSIL.

On this clone: Other DNA sequences from this sample encode an identical CDR3 as well. This chain connects TRBV18 to TRBJ2-7; TRBD2 is a possible D gene (6 bases). Looked up from germline, CDR1 is KGHSH and CDR2 is LQKENI. The CDR3 sequence is 13 residues long. Deletions cut 3 bases from V and 3 bases from J, with 9 bases between. The CDR3 DNA is TGTGCCAGCTCACCCGCCGGGGGCTACGAGCAGTACTTC. It codes for CASSPAGGYEQYF.